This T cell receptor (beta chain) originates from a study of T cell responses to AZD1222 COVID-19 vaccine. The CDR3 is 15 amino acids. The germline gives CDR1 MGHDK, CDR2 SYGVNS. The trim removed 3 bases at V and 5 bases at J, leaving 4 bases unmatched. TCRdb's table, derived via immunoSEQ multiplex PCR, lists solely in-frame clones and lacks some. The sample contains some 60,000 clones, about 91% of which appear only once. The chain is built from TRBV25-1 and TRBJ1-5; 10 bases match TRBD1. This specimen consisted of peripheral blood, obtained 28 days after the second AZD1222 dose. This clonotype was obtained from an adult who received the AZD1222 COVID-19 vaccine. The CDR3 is CASSDAGQGYQPQHF. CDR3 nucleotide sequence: TGTGCCAGCAGTGATGCGGGACAGGGGTATCAGCCCCAGCATTTT. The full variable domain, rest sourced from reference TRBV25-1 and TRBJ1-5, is EADIYQTPRYLVIGTGKKITLECSQTMGHDKMYWYQQDPGMELHLIHYSYGVNSTEKGDLSSESTVSRIRTEHFPLTLESARPSHTSQYLCASSDAGQGYQPQHFGDGTRLSIL.